The 11 T cell receptor beta chains below come from one sample, sequenced in a study of T-cell memory formation after mild COVID-19. One entry per CDR3 protein results from TCRdb running MiXCR on the 5' RACE reads. The sample shows roughly 160,000 distinct CDR3 sequences, roughly 12% of them seen only once. The sequencing sample was made of PBMCs or a T cell subset sorted from them (not recorded which). These TCRs come from a man in his late teens or twenties who had mild COVID-19 (a few samples of this study predate the infection). Cell type and time point are not known.

A few counts support this clonotype. The J gene is TRBJ1-2, the V gene TRBV30, with D possibly TRBD1 on 5 matching bases. V was shortened by 0 bases and J by 2 bases, with 13 bases between the two germline ends. The CDR3 is 15 residues long. Per the germline V gene, CDR1 is GTSNPN and CDR2 is SVGIG (reference sequence). This CDR3 is CAWSVWGSSNYGYTF. The CDR3 DNA is TGTGCCTGGAGTGTATGGGGCAGCAGCAACTATGGCTACACCTTC.

This clonotype was counted at least ten times. The gene calls are TRBV20-1 and TRBJ2-5; TRBD2 matches 8 bases. This CDR3 has 13 amino acids. V lost 4 bases, J lost 4 bases, and 5 bases stayed unmatched. CDR1 is DFQATT and CDR2 is SNEGSKA in the germline V gene (reference sequence). The CDR3 protein is CSATGTSLETQYF. Here the CDR3 DNA reads TGCAGTGCTACCGGGACTAGTTTAGAGACCCAGTACTTC.

This clonotype was observed at least ten times. This chain joins TRBV27 and TRBJ1-2, with 8 positions matching TRBD1. The CDR3 has 13 amino acids. Trimming at V came to 6 bases and at J to 6 bases, leaving 6 bases not matched to a gene. Germline CDR1 MNHEY, CDR2 SMNVEV (reference sequence). CDR3 bases: TGTGCCAGCAGGCGGACAGGGAGGGATGGCTACACCTTC. This gives the protein CASRRTGRDGYTF.

This chain links TRBV4-2 with TRBJ1-4; TRBD1 aligns across 8 bases. Trimming cost V 1 base and J 2 bases; bases outside gene matches: 3. This CDR3 has 16 amino acids. Germline V lookup: CDR1 LGHNA, CDR2 YNFKEQ. The CDR3 is CASSQATGATNEKLFF. Written as DNA, the CDR3 is TGTGCCAGCAGCCAAGCGACAGGGGCTACTAATGAAAAACTGTTTTTT.

This clonotype was seen only a few times. The CDR3 sequence: CASSLVTPRYEQYV. The CDR3 region has the DNA TGTGCCAGCAGCTTAGTAACCCCTCGGTACGAGCAGTACGTC. This chain links TRBV11-2 with TRBJ2-7, with D unresolved. Trimming stripped 1 base from V and 4 bases from J, with 11 bases between. Germline CDR1 reads SGHAT; CDR2 reads FQNNGV. The CDR3 is 14 amino acids.

The chain links TRBV7-2 to TRBJ2-7; weak D call: TRBD2 (6 bases). The V end was cut by 1 base, the J end by 4 bases, with 8 bases between. The germline gives CDR1 SGHTA, CDR2 FQGNSA. The CDR3 is 13 residues long. CDR3: CASSLGDSYEQYV. In nucleotides, the CDR3 is TGTGCCAGCAGCTTAGGGGACTCTTACGAGCAGTACGTC.

The chain carries TRBV12-3 or TRBV12-4 and TRBJ1-6; the match to TRBD1 covers 7 bases. V gave up 3 bases and J gave up 6 bases; unmatched junction bases: 5. This CDR3 contains 15 residues. The CDR3 DNA reads TGTGCCAGCAGTTTCAGGACAGGAAGTAATTCACCCCTCCACTTT. Protein product: CASSFRTGSNSPLHF.

This clonotype showed up just a few times. The chain carries TRBV7-9 and TRBJ2-4; TRBD2 is a possible D gene (5 bases). The CDR3 is 13 amino acids. Trimming pared 7 bases from V and 7 bases from J, leaving 14 bases between. From germline, CDR1 is SEHNR and CDR2 FQNEAQ (reference sequence). The CDR3 bases are TGTGCCAGCACCTTCGGGGAGAGGAACATTCAGTACTTC. It specifies CASTFGERNIQYF.

The chain combines TRBV27 with TRBJ2-1; 8 bases match TRBD2. J was trimmed by 10 bases and V by 0 bases; bases with no gene match: 2. The CDR3 runs to 13 residues. Germline V gene sequence: CDR1 MNHEY, CDR2 SMNVEV (reference sequence). This CDR3 is CASSLSAGGEQFF. As DNA, the CDR3 is TGTGCCAGCAGTTTATCGGCGGGGGGCGAGCAGTTCTTC.

This clonotype appeared a few times. The rearrangement joins TRBV12-3 or TRBV12-4 to TRBJ1-6; D remains ambiguous. CDR3 length: 13 residues. V was trimmed by 5 bases and J by 4 bases, leaving 6 bases between them. CDR3 in DNA: TGTGCCAGCAGTCCAGAGTATAATTCACCCCTCCACTTT. Its protein is CASSPEYNSPLHF.

The CDR3 DNA is TGTGCCAGCAGCCAGGTGTCAGGGGCTTTTCTCCGGGAGACCCAGTACTTC. Encoded protein: CASSQVSGAFLRETQYF. The chain links TRBV3-1 to TRBJ2-5; the D gene is possibly TRBD1 (6 bases). Trimming took 3 bases from V and 5 from J, leaving 22 bases between them. CDR1 and CDR2 from the germline V gene are LGHDT and YNNKEL (reference sequence). This CDR3 contains 17 residues.